One sample yielded the 21 T cell receptor beta chains listed below, sequenced in a study of blood T cells in healthy people across ages (dated by TCRdb to about 2015). Library preparation used 5' RACE. TCRdb shows the sequencer as Illumina HiSeq 2500. The second PCR ran for roughly 7 to 12 cycles and used a J-beta primer mix along with a sample-barcoded 5' primer. TCRdb reprocessed the public reads (quality trimming at Q25 with fastp, clone calling with MiXCR) and kept in-frame beta chains. All rows with the same CDR3 protein become a single entry with the most common DNA and genes. The sample contains 1.5 million to 2 million distinct CDR3 sequences, about 31% of them found a single time. The ten largest clones take up approximately 11% of the sample. Source material: blood. Source of these receptors: a woman in her twenties or thirties in good health.

This clonotype has ten or more counts. This sequence joins TRBV29-1 and TRBJ2-5; 9 bases match TRBD1. The germline V gene has CDR1 SQVTM and CDR2 ANQGSEA. This CDR3 region has 16 residues. J was trimmed by 5 bases and V by 8 bases; bases with no gene match: 18. The CDR3 sequence is CSSNDSGDREDETQYF. For the CDR3, the DNA is TGCAGCAGTAATGACTCGGGGGACAGGGAAGATGAGACCCAGTACTTC.

This CDR3 is CASSRLATGGTGANVLTF. The DNA of the CDR3 is TGTGCCAGCAGTCGGTTGGCGACAGGGGGCACTGGGGCCAACGTCCTGACTTTC. V usage is TRBV16 and J usage is TRBJ2-6; 10 bases line up with TRBD1. In germline, CDR1 is KGHSY, CDR2 FQNENV. CDR3 length: 18 residues. The trim removed 6 bases at V and 2 bases at J, leaving 10 bases unmatched.

This clonotype was counted between two and nine times. The rearrangement links TRBV3-1 to TRBJ2-7; TRBD2 matches 13 bases. CDR1 is LGHDT and CDR2 is YNNKEL in the germline V gene (reference sequence). J lost 6 bases, V lost 5 bases, and 7 bases had no gene match. The CDR3 extends over 15 amino acids. The CDR3 reads CASSARTSGSREQYF. In DNA form, the CDR3 reads TGTGCCAGCAGCGCACGGACTAGCGGGAGTCGCGAGCAGTACTTC.

This chain links TRBV20-1 with TRBJ1-2; 7 positions agree with TRBD1. Looked up from germline, CDR1 is DFQATT and CDR2 is SNEGSKA (reference sequence). The CDR3 covers 13 residues. Losses at the gene ends were 7 bases for V and 0 bases for J; bases not matched to a gene: 5. CDR3 residues: CSVRDSPNYGYTF. In DNA form, the CDR3 reads TGCAGTGTCCGGGACAGCCCTAACTATGGCTACACCTTC.

This clonotype has more than one count but fewer than ten. The V call is TRBV11-1, the J call TRBJ2-3; either TRBD1 or TRBD2 may fit D (5 bases each). The CDR3 sequence is 17 residues long. In germline, CDR1 is SGHAT, CDR2 FQDESV (reference sequence). V was trimmed by 2 bases and J by 7 bases, leaving 22 bases between them. The CDR3, as DNA: TGTGCCAGCAGCTTATACCGGGACCTACGCACTGGAAATACGCAGTATTTT. Encoded protein: CASSLYRDLRTGNTQYF.

The V and J genes are TRBV18 and TRBJ1-1, with D maybe TRBD1 (6 bases). This CDR3 contains 16 residues. Deletions cut 1 base from V and 1 base from J, with 13 bases between. The germline gives CDR1 KGHSH, CDR2 LQKENI. In nucleotides, the CDR3 is TGTGCCAGCTCACCACTCTTCACAGGGTCGAACACTGAAGCTTTCTTT. Its translation: CASSPLFTGSNTEAFF.

The CDR3 spells CSAPGLAGVGLEQYF. In DNA form, the CDR3 reads TGCAGTGCGCCGGGACTAGCGGGAGTCGGGCTCGAGCAGTACTTC. The gene calls are TRBV20-1 and TRBJ2-7; 14 positions match TRBD2. Unmatched junction bases numbered 10, after V lost 6 bases and J lost 6 bases. Germline V gene lookup returns CDR1 DFQATT and CDR2 SNEGSKA (reference sequence). The CDR3 length is 15 residues.

The rearrangement uses TRBV6-6 and TRBJ2-3; D call uncertain. CDR1 is MNHNY, CDR2 SVGAGI, per germline (reference sequence). V shed 6 bases and J shed 7 bases, with 14 bases lying between them. CDR3 length: 13 amino acids. CDR3 in DNA: TGTGCCAGCAGCGGTGGTGGACGGAATACGCAGTATTTT. Protein: CASSGGGRNTQYF.

This clonotype came up a few times. The chain joins TRBV5-6 to TRBJ2-5, with 10 nucleotides matching TRBD1. Trimming at V came to 4 bases and at J to 2 bases, leaving 8 bases not matched to a gene. Germline assignment: CDR1 SGHDT and CDR2 YYEEEE. CDR3 length: 16 amino acids. In DNA, the CDR3 is TGTGCCAGCAGCCTAGGGGACAGGGGTACTCAAGAGACCCAGTACTTC. It encodes CASSLGDRGTQETQYF.

This clonotype occurred many times. The chain recombines TRBV10-3 with TRBJ2-7; D is possibly TRBD1 (5 bases). Per the germline V gene, CDR1 is ENHRY and CDR2 is SYGVKD. V was clipped by 3 bases and J by 6 bases, with 12 bases between them. This CDR3 comprises 13 residues. The CDR3 loop is CAISEGARFEQYF. CDR3 DNA sequence: TGTGCCATCAGTGAAGGGGCAAGGTTCGAGCAGTACTTC.

This clonotype was counted only a few times. The V call is TRBV20-1, the J call TRBJ2-1; 8 nucleotides agree with TRBD2. CDR3 length: 17 amino acids. The trim removed 1 base at V and 0 bases at J, leaving 8 bases unmatched. CDR1 and CDR2 (germline): DFQATT, SNEGSKA (reference sequence). The CDR3 sequence: CSARGLAGSYSYNEQFF. CDR3 DNA: TGCAGTGCTAGAGGGCTAGCGGGCTCCTACTCCTACAATGAGCAGTTCTTC.

The chain couples TRBV5-1 to TRBJ2-7; the match to TRBD1 covers 8 bases. From germline, CDR1 is SGHRS and CDR2 YFSETQ. The J segment lost 8 bases and the V segment lost 6 bases, leaving 16 bases of the junction unmatched. This CDR3 comprises 15 residues. The CDR3 DNA sequence: TGCGCCAGCAATAACCCCAGGACAGGGTCTACGAAGCAGTACTTC. Protein sequence: CASNNPRTGSTKQYF.

The V call is TRBV5-5, the J call TRBJ2-1; D call uncertain. The CDR3 is made up of 14 amino acids. Germline V CDR1 and CDR2: SGHKS, YYEKEE (reference sequence). V lost 2 bases to trimming and J lost 8 bases, with 14 bases between them. CDR3 in DNA: TGTGCCAGCAGCTTTATGATGCCTCCCGATGAGCAGTTCTTC. This gives the protein CASSFMMPPDEQFF.

The chain joins TRBV12-3 or TRBV12-4 to TRBJ1-2; 9 nucleotides line up with TRBD1. V lost 6 bases, J lost 8 bases, and 10 bases stayed unmatched. CDR3 size: 14 residues. The CDR3 sequence: CASSPTTGGRGYTF. The CDR3 region has the DNA TGTGCCAGCAGCCCCACGACAGGGGGACGCGGCTACACCTTC.

The genes are TRBV7-2 and TRBJ1-2; no firm D call. Germline V CDR1 and CDR2: SGHTA, FQGNSA. V gave up 5 bases and J gave up 1 base, with 8 bases separating them. This CDR3 contains 13 residues. DNA for the CDR3: TGTGCCAGCAGCCCCCAGGTTAACTATGGCTACACCTTC. Protein: CASSPQVNYGYTF.

There are a few counts of this clonotype. The J gene is TRBJ2-1, the V gene TRBV18; 9 nucleotides align to TRBD2. The length of the CDR3 is 19 residues. Germline loops: CDR1 KGHSH, CDR2 LQKENI. V lost 4 bases to trimming and J lost 2 bases; unmatched junction nucleotides: 15. Written as DNA, the CDR3 is TGTGCCAGCTCACGCGTCACGGGCTTACTAGCGGGCCCCTACAATGAGCAGTTCTTC. Its protein product is CASSRVTGLLAGPYNEQFF.

This clonotype was seen a handful of times. This chain joins TRBV12-3 or TRBV12-4 and TRBJ2-1, with TRBD1 matching 10 bases. Unmatched junction bases numbered 22, after V lost 5 bases and J lost 0 bases. The CDR3 is 22 residues long. The CDR3 loop reads CASSTQRLGTGVVASSYNEQFF. CDR3 in DNA: TGTGCCAGCAGTACACAAAGGCTGGGGACAGGGGTCGTAGCGAGCTCCTACAATGAGCAGTTCTTC.

This clonotype was seen only a few times. J is TRBJ2-7 and V is TRBV28, with D perhaps TRBD1 or TRBD2 (5 bases each). The germline V and J ends were trimmed by 5 bases and 5 bases, with 22 bases remaining between them. The CDR3 has 16 amino acids. Per the germline V gene, CDR1 is MDHEN and CDR2 is SYDVKM. CDR3 region: CASSGLLRVPGNEQYF. DNA for the CDR3: TGTGCCAGCAGTGGGCTCCTCAGGGTCCCGGGGAACGAGCAGTACTTC.

The chain combines TRBV18 with TRBJ2-3, with 10 bases aligning to TRBD2. The germline gives CDR1 KGHSH, CDR2 LQKENI. V lost 3 bases to trimming and J lost 4 bases; unmatched junction nucleotides: 7. The CDR3 extends over 16 amino acids. CDR3 coding DNA: TGTGCCAGCTCACCCCCGAGCGGGAGGGTTCCAGATACGCAGTATTTT. As protein: CASSPPSGRVPDTQYF.

Comments on this clonotype: One junction end disagrees with the germline gene, perhaps due to a read error. The V gene is TRBV6-2 or TRBV6-3, the J gene TRBJ2-7; weak D call: TRBD2 (6 bases). Looked up from germline, CDR1 is MNHEY and CDR2 is SVGEGT. The CDR3 has 13 residues. CDR3 in DNA: TGTGCCGGCAGCCACCCGGGGGAGCGCGAGCAGTACTTC. Protein product: CAGSHPGEREQYF.

This clonotype was seen only a few times. CDR3 DNA sequence: TGCGCCAGCAGCCAAGGCTATACGGGAAGGGTTGAGCAGTTCTTC. Translated: CASSQGYTGRVEQFF. The chain is built from TRBV4-1 and TRBJ2-1, with D possibly TRBD2 on 5 matching bases. The CDR3 has 15 residues. Deletions cut 1 base from V and 9 bases from J, with 16 bases between. CDR1 is MGHRA, CDR2 YSYEKL, per germline.